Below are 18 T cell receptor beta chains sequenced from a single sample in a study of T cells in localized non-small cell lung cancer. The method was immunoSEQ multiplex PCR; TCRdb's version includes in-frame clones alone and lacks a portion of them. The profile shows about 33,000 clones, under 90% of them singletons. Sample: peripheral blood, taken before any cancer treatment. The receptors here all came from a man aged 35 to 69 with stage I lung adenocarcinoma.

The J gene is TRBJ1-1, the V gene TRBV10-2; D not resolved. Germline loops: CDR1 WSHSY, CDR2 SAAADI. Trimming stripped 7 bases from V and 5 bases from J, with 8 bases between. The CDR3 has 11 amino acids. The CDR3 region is CASTLGTEAFF. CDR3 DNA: TGCGCCAGCACCCTAGGGACTGAAGCTTTCTTT.

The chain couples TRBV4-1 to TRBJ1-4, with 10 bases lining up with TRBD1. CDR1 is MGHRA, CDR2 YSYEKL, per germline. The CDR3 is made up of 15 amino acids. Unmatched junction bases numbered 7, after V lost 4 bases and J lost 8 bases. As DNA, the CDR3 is TGCGCCAGCAGCCGCTCCGGGACAGGGGAAGAAAAACTGTTTTTT. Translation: CASSRSGTGEEKLFF.

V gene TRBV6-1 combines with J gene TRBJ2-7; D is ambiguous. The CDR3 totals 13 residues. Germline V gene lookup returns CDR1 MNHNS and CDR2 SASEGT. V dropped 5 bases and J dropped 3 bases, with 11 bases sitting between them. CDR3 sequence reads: CASSPLKRYEQYF. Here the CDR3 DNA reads TGTGCCAGCAGTCCCCTGAAACGCTACGAGCAGTACTTC.

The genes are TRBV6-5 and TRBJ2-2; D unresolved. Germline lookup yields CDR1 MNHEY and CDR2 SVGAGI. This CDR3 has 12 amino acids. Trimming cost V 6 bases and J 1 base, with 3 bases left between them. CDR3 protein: CASRENTGELFF. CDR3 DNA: TGTGCCAGCAGGGAGAACACCGGGGAGCTGTTTTTT.

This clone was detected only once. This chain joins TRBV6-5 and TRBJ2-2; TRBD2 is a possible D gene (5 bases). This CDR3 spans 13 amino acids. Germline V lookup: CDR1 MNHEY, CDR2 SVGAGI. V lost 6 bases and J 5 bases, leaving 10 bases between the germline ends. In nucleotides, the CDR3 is TGTGCCAGCAGAATGGGGAGTACCGGGGAGCTGTTTTTT. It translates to CASRMGSTGELFF.

CDR3 region: CASSLNPGQGNEKLFF. In DNA, the CDR3 is TGCGCCAGCAGCTTGAATCCGGGACAGGGTAATGAAAAACTGTTTTTT. The chain is built from TRBV5-1 and TRBJ1-4, with TRBD1 identical over 9 bases. The CDR3 is 16 residues long. Germline lookup yields CDR1 SGHRS and CDR2 YFSETQ. The junction had 5 bases not matched to a gene; V was cut back by 1 base and J by 4 bases.

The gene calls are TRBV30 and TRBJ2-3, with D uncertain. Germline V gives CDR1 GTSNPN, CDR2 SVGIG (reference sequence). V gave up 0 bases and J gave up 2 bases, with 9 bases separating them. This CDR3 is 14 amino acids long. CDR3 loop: CAWSVAIHTDTQYF. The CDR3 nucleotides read TGTGCCTGGAGTGTAGCCATACACACAGATACGCAGTATTTT.

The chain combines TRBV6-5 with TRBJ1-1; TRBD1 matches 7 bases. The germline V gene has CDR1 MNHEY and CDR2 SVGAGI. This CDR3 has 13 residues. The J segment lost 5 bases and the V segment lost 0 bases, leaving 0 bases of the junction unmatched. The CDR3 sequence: CASSYSRGTEAFF. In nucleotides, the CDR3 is TGTGCCAGCAGTTACTCCAGGGGGACTGAAGCTTTCTTT.

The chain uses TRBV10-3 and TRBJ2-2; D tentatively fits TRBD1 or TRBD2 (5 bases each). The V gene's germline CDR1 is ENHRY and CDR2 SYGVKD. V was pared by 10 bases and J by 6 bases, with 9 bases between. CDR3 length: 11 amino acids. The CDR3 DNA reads TGTGCCAGTGGGACGCCCGGGGAGCTGTTTTTT. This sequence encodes CASGTPGELFF.

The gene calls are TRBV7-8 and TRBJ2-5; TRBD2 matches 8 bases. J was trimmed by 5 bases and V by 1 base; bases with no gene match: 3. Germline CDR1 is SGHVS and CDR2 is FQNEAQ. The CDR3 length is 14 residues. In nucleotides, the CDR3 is TGTGCCAGCAGCTTAGGACTAGCGAGCGAGACCCAGTACTTC. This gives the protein CASSLGLASETQYF.

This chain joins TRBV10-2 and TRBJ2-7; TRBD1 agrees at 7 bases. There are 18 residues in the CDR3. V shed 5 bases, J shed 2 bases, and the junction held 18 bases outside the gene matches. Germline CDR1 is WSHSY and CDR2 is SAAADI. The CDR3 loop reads CASSFTGTVFKSTYEQYF. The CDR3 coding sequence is TGCGCCAGCAGTTTCACCGGGACAGTCTTCAAATCAACCTACGAGCAGTACTTC.

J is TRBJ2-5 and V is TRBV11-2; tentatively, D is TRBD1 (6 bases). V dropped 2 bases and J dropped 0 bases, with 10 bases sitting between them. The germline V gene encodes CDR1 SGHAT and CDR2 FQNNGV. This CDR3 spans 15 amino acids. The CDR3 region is CASSLTGHYQETQYF. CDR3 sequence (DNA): TGTGCCAGCAGCTTAACGGGACACTACCAAGAGACCCAGTACTTC.

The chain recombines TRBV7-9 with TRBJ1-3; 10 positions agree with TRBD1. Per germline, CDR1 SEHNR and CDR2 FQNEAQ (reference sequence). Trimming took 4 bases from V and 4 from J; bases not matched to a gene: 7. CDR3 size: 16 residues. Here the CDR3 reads CASSSGQGPGGNTIYF. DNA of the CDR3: TGTGCCAGCAGCTCGGGACAGGGGCCGGGGGGAAACACCATATATTTT. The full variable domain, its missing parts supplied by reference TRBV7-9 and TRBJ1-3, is DTGVSQNPRHKITKRGQNVTFRCDPISEHNRLYWYRQTLGQGPEFLTYFQNEAQLEKSRLLSDRFSAERPKGSFSTLEIQRTEQGDSAMYLCASSSGQGPGGNTIYFGEGSWLTVV.

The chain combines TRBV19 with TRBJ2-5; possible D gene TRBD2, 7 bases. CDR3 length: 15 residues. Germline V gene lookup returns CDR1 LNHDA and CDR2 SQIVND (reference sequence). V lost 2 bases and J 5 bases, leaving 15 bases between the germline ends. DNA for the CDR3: TGTGCCAGTAGTATAAGAGGGGGGGCCAGGGAGACCCAGTACTTC. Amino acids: CASSIRGGARETQYF. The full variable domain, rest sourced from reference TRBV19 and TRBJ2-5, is DGGITQSPKYLFRKEGQNVTLSCEQNLNHDAMYWYRQDPGQGLRLIYYSQIVNDFQKGDIAEGYSVSREKKESFPLTVTSAQKNPTAFYLCASSIRGGARETQYFGPGTRLLVL.

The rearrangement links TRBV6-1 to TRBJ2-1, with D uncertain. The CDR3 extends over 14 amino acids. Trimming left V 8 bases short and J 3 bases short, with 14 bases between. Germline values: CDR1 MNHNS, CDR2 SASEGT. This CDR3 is CASWIREYYNEQFF. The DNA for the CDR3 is TGTGCCAGCTGGATAAGGGAATACTACAATGAGCAGTTCTTC.

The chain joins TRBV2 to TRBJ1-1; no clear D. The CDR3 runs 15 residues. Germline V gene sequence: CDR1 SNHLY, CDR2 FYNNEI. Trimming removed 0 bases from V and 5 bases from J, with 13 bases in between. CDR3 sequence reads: CASSEAKVGKTEAFF. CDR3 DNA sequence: TGTGCCAGCAGTGAAGCGAAGGTGGGTAAGACTGAAGCTTTCTTT.

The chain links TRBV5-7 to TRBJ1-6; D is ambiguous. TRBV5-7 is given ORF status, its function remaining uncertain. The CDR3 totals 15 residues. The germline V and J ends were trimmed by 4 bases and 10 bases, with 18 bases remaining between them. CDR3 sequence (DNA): TGTGCCAGCAGCCCCCCCCGGGAGCCCCGATCACCCCTCCACTTT. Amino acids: CASSPPREPRSPLHF.

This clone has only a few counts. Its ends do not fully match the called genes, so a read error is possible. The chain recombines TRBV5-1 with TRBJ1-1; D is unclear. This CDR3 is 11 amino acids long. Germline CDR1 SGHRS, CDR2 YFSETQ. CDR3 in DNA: TGCGCCAGCAGCTTGAACAATGAAGCTTTCTTT. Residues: CASSLNNEAFF.